This T cell receptor (beta chain) stems from a study of T cell responses to AZD1222 COVID-19 vaccine. The ends were cut back, 5 bases at V and 5 bases at J, with 13 bases in the middle. The CDR3 has 13 residues. Germline lookup yields CDR1 GTSNPN and CDR2 SVGIG (reference sequence). With respect to this clone: Its target is unknown.

The protocol was immunoSEQ multiplex PCR, while the TCRdb copy is restricted to in-frame clones and leaves out a portion. The sample lists about 110,000 clones; approximately 91% were seen once. Findings and caveats of the study: Following two doses of AZD1222, Spike-specific TCR breadth and depth rose. White British donors predominated, females outnumbered males, and clonal diversity was possibly underestimated.

V is TRBV30 and J is TRBJ1-5; no definite D call. The sequence derives from an adult in good health. The source material was peripheral blood, sampled on day 0 of MenACWY control vaccination. The DNA for the CDR3 is TGTGCCTGGGGAAGAGAGGGTTATCAGCCCCAGCATTTT. It translates to CAWGREGYQPQHF.